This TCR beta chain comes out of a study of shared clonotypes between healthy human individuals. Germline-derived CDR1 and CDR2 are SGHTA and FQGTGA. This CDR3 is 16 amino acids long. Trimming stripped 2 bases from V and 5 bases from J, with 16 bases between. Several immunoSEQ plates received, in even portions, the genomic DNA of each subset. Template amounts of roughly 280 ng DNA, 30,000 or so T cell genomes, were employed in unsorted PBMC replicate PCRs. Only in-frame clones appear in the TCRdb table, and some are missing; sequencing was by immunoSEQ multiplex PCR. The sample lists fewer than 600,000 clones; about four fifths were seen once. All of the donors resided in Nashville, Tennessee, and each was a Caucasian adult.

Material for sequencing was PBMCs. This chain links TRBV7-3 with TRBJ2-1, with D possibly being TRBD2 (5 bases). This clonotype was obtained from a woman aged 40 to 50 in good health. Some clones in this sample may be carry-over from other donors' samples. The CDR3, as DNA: TGTGCCAGCAGCTTAGACGGAGGTGCCTCGAACAATGAGCAGTTCTTC. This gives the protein CASSLDGGASNNEQFF.